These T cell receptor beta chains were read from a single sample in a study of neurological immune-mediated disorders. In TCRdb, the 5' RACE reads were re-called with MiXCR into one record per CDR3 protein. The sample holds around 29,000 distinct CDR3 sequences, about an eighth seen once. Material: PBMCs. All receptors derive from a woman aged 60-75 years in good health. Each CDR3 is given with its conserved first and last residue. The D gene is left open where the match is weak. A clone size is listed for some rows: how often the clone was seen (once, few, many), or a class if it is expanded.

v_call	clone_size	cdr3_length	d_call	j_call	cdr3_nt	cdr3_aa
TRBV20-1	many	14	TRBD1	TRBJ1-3	TGCAGTGCTGGACAGGGGGCACGTGGAAACACCATATATTTT	CSAGQGARGNTIYF
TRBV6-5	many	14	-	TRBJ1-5	TGTGCCAGCAGTTACGCTTATAGCAATCAGCCCCAGCATTTT	CASSYAYSNQPQHF
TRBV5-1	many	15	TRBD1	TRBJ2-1	TGCGCCAGCAGCTTGGTTCGGACAGGGGGCAATGAGCAGTTCTTC	CASSLVRTGGNEQFF
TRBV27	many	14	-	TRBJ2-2	TGTGCCAGCAGTTTACAGGGCGGTACCGGGGAGCTGTTTTTT	CASSLQGGTGELFF
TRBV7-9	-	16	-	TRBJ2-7	TGTGCCAGCAGCTCGGGCGGGTGTACGACCTCCTACGAGCAGTACTTC	CASSSGGCTTSYEQYF
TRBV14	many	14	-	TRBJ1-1	TGTGCCAGCAGTACCGGTTGGGGGAACACTGAAGCTTTCTTT	CASSTGWGNTEAFF
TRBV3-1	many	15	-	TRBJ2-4	TGTGCCAGCAGCCCACGGGGGGCAGCCAAAAACATTCAGTACTTC	CASSPRGAAKNIQYF
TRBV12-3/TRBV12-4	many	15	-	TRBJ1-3	TGTGCCAGCAGTTTAGGACGGCCCTCTGGAAACACCATATATTTT	CASSLGRPSGNTIYF
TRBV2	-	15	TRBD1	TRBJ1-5	TGTGCCAGCAGCTTCGACAGGGGAGGCAATCAGCCCCAGCATTTT	CASSFDRGGNQPQHF
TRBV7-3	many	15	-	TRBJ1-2	TGTGCCAGCATTGGTCCGGGGGGATATAACTATGGCTACACCTTC	CASIGPGGYNYGYTF
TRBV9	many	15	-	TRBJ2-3	TGTGCCAGCAGCGTGCAATACCGTAGCACAGATACGCAGTATTTT	CASSVQYRSTDTQYF
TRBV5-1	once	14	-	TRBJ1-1	TGCGCCAGCACCCCGAAGGCAGGGTTGACTGAAGCTTTCTTT	CASTPKAGLTEAFF
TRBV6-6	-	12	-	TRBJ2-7	TGTGCCACACGGGGTGGAGGGAACGAGCAGTACTTC	CATRGGGNEQYF
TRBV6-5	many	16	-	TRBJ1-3	TGTGCCAGCAGTCCCGGGATAGGGGCGTATGGAAACACCATATATTTT	CASSPGIGAYGNTIYF
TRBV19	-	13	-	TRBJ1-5	TGTGCCAGTGACCAACAGGGCTATCAGCCCCAGCATTTT	CASDQQGYQPQHF
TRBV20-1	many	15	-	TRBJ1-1	TGCAGTGCTCCACGCCCGGGGGGACCGACCCCGGAGGCTTTCTTT	CSAPRPGGPTPEAFF
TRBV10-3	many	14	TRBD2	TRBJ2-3	TGTGCCATCAGTGGAGCGGGGGAAGGAGATACGCAGTATTTT	CAISGAGEGDTQYF
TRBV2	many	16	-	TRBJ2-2	TGTGCCAGCAGTCTATCAAGGGTTGAAAACACCGGGGAGCTGTTTTTT	CASSLSRVENTGELFF
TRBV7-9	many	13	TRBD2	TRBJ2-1	TGTGCCAGCAGCCGCGTGGGAGGGCTCGAGCAGTTCTTC	CASSRVGGLEQFF
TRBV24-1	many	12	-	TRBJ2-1	TGTGCCACCAGTGATTTCAGCAATGAGCAGTTCTTC	CATSDFSNEQFF
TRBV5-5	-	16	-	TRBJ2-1	TGTGCCAGCAGCTTGGGTACAGGGTTTTCTACCAATGAGCAGTTCTTC	CASSLGTGFSTNEQFF
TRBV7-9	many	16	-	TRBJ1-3	TGTGCCAGCAGCTTAGATGCAGGCAGCTCTGGAAACACCATATATTTT	CASSLDAGSSGNTIYF
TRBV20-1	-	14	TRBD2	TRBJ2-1	TGCAGTGCCGATAGCGGGAGGGCTTGGAATGAGCAGTTCTTC	CSADSGRAWNEQFF
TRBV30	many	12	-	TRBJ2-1	TGTGCCAGCGACAGGAGAGGCAATGAGCAGTTCTTC	CASDRRGNEQFF
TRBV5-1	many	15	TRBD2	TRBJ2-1	TGCGCCAGCAGCTTGCGGGGGGGGAGCCACAATGAGCAGTTCTTC	CASSLRGGSHNEQFF
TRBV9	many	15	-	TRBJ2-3	TGTGCCAGCAGCGTAGAGAAGGAATACACAGATACGCAGTATTTT	CASSVEKEYTDTQYF
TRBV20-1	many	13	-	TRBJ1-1	TGCAGTGCCCTACAGGGAGCTAACACTGAAGCTTTCTTT	CSALQGANTEAFF
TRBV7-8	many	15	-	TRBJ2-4	TGTGCCAGCAGCTTGGGAAGGCCCGGCCAAAACATTCAGTACTTC	CASSLGRPGQNIQYF
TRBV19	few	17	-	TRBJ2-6	TGTGCCAGTGGGAATGGGGAGCTGAGGTCTGGGGCCAACGTCCTGACTTTC	CASGNGELRSGANVLTF
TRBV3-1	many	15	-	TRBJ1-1	TGTGCCAGCAGCCAGATGGGGGGGGAAAACACTGAAGCTTTCTTT	CASSQMGGENTEAFF
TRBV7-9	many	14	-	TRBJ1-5	TGTGCCAGCAGCTCACCCGGGGGCAATCAGCCCCAGCATTTT	CASSSPGGNQPQHF
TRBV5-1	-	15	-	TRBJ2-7	TGCGCCAGCAGCCCGCTGCGGGATAGCTACTACGAGCAGTACTTC	CASSPLRDSYYEQYF
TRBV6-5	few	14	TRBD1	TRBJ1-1	TGTGCCAGCAGTTTTACCCCTTCAGGGGGCCGCGCTTTCTTT	CASSFTPSGGRAFF
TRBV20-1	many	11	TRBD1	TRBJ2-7	TGCAGTGCTCGACAGGGCTTGGAGCAGTACTTC	CSARQGLEQYF
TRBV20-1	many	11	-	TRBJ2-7	TGCAGTGTTAAAGGACAGTCCGAGCAGTACTTC	CSVKGQSEQYF
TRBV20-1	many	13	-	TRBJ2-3	TGCAGTCCGGCAGGCCGCCTCACAGATACGCAGTATTTT	CSPAGRLTDTQYF
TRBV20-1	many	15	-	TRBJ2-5	TGCAGTGCTAGAGATTTTGGATCATCGGGAGAGACCCAGTACTTC	CSARDFGSSGETQYF
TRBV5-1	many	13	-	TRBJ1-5	TGCGCCAGCAGCTTGGAGGGGCGCCAGCCCCAGCATTTT	CASSLEGRQPQHF
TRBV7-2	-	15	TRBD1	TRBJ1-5	TGTGCCAGCAGCTTAATGGGACAGGTGAATCGGCACCAGCATTTT	CASSLMGQVNRHQHF
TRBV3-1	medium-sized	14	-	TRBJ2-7	TGTGCCAGCAGCCAAGGGCATAGCTCCTACGAGCAGTACTTC	CASSQGHSSYEQYF
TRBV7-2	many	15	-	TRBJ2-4	TGTGCCAGCAGCTTAGCACCGAGGGGGAAAAACATTCAGTACTTC	CASSLAPRGKNIQYF
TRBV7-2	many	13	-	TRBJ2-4	TGTGCCAGCAGCTTACAGGGAAAAAACATTCAGTACTTC	CASSLQGKNIQYF
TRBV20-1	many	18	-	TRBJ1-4	TGCAGTGCTAGACCCTCCAGGGGCCGCTCCCCCACTAATGAAAAACTGTTTTTT	CSARPSRGRSPTNEKLFF
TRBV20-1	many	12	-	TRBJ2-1	TGCAGTGCTCTTGGTTCCTACAATGAGCAGTTCTTC	CSALGSYNEQFF
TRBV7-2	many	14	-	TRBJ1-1	TGTGCCAGCAACCAAGACAGAATGAACACTGAAGCTTTCTTT	CASNQDRMNTEAFF
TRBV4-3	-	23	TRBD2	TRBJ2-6	TGCGCCAGCAGCCAAGATCCCCTCGGACTAGCGGGGGGATACCTCTCTGGGGCCAACGTCATGACTTTC	CASSQDPLGLAGGYLSGANVMTF
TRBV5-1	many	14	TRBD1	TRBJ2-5	TGCGCCAGCAGCCAGACAGGGTCCCAAGAGACCCAGTACTTC	CASSQTGSQETQYF
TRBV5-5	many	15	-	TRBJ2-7	TGTGCCAGCAGCTTGGTAGCTGTTGGTTTCTACGAGCAGTACTTC	CASSLVAVGFYEQYF
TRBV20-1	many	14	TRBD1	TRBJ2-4	TGCAGTGCTAGAGATCTTTGGACAGGGGACATTCAGTACTTC	CSARDLWTGDIQYF
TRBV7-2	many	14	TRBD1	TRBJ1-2	TGTGCCAGCAGCTTCGCGACAGGGGGACATGGCTACACCTTC	CASSFATGGHGYTF